Following are 10 T cell receptor beta chains from one sample sequenced in a study of blood T cell repertoires in COVID-19. Generated by immunoSEQ multiplex PCR, the TCRdb table keeps only in-frame clones and is missing some. The sample consists of nearly 60,000 clones, 90% of them appearing once. Sequencing was performed on peripheral blood. Source of these receptors: a man aged 60-69 years with active COVID-19.

CDR3 in DNA: TGTGCCAGCAGCCCCCGACAGAATACGGATGGCTACACCTTC. Translated: CASSPRQNTDGYTF. The rearrangement uses TRBV6-2 or TRBV6-3 and TRBJ1-2; tentatively, D is TRBD1 (5 bases). The V end was cut by 6 bases, the J end by 6 bases, with 17 bases between. CDR1 is MNHEY, CDR2 SVGEGT, per germline. The CDR3 sequence is 14 residues long.

The sample holds one count of this clone. The chain combines TRBV15 with TRBJ2-1; TRBD2 is a possible D gene (5 bases). The germline gives CDR1 LNHNV, CDR2 YYDKDF (reference sequence). The CDR3 has 14 residues. V was trimmed by 2 bases and J by 8 bases, leaving 13 bases between them. The CDR3 here is CATSRSPPGYEQFF. The CDR3 DNA follows: TGTGCCACCAGCAGATCCCCCCCGGGATATGAGCAGTTCTTC.

V gene TRBV5-1 combines with J gene TRBJ2-2; 7 bases map to TRBD1. Trimming at V came to 4 bases and at J to 4 bases, leaving 7 bases not matched to a gene. The germline V gene has CDR1 SGHRS and CDR2 YFSETQ. The CDR3 sequence is 15 residues long. The chain's CDR3 is CASSPRQGTTGELFF. The CDR3 nucleotides are TGCGCCAGCAGCCCTAGACAGGGAACCACCGGGGAGCTGTTTTTT.

The DNA for the CDR3 is TGTGCCAGCAGTCCAACCCAGGGGGCTAACTATGGCTACACCTTC. Its protein is CASSPTQGANYGYTF. The chain has TRBV13 and TRBJ1-2; 7 bases agree with TRBD1. The V gene end was trimmed by 6 bases and the J gene end by 0 bases; junction bases not matched to a gene: 7. The germline CDR1 and CDR2 sequences are PRHDT and FYEKMQ (reference sequence). This CDR3 comprises 15 residues.

The chain has TRBV6-5 and TRBJ1-5; D is undetermined. The CDR3 loop spans 13 amino acids. V was pared by 5 bases and J by 4 bases, with 9 bases between. CDR1 is MNHEY, CDR2 SVGAGI, per germline. CDR3 coding DNA: TGTGCCAGCAGTCCCGCCCAGAATCAGCCCCAGCATTTT. It yields the protein CASSPAQNQPQHF.

The chain joins TRBV28 to TRBJ2-3, with 8 positions matching TRBD2. The V gene's germline CDR1 is MDHEN and CDR2 SYDVKM. V was clipped by 8 bases and J by 1 base; unmatched bases: 14. The CDR3 runs 17 residues. DNA for the CDR3: TGTGCCAGCCCCGGGAGTAGCGGGACACAGGGCACAGATACGCAGTATTTT. It codes for CASPGSSGTQGTDTQYF.

The chain uses TRBV9 and TRBJ2-5, with 9 bases fitting TRBD2. The J segment lost 1 base and the V segment lost 0 bases, leaving 7 bases of the junction unmatched. The length of the CDR3 is 17 residues. Germline values: CDR1 SGDLS, CDR2 YYNGEE. The CDR3 region has the DNA TGTGCCAGCAGCGTAGCGGGACGTAGCGGGGGCCAAGAGACCCAGTACTTC. Residues: CASSVAGRSGGQETQYF. Together with reference TRBV9 and TRBJ2-5, the CDR3 gives the full variable domain: DSGVTQTPKHLITATGQRVTLRCSPRSGDLSVYWYQQSLDQGLQFLIQYYNGEERAKGNILERFSAQQFPDLHSELNLSSLELGDSALYFCASSVAGRSGGQETQYFGPGTRLLVL.

V is TRBV4-3 and J is TRBJ2-1; 10 bases align to TRBD1. In germline, CDR1 is LGHNA, CDR2 YSLEER. This CDR3 region has 14 residues. V gave up 3 bases and J gave up 7 bases; unmatched junction bases: 3. The CDR3: CASSQRTGGNEQFF. The CDR3 DNA follows: TGCGCCAGCAGCCAGAGGACAGGGGGGAATGAGCAGTTCTTC.

The chain recombines TRBV4-3 with TRBJ1-2; 7 bases fit TRBD1. This CDR3 has 13 residues. Germline assignment: CDR1 LGHNA and CDR2 YSLEER. J gave up 8 bases and V 4 bases, and 7 bases lay outside the gene matches. CDR3 sequence: CASSRDSLQGYTF. The CDR3 nucleotides read TGCGCCAGCAGCCGGGACAGCCTCCAGGGCTACACCTTC.

The CDR3 DNA follows: TGTGCCAGCAGTCCGGTATCGGGTGAGCAGTTCTTC. Amino acids: CASSPVSGEQFF. The genes are TRBV6-2 or TRBV6-3 and TRBJ2-1; D remains ambiguous. The CDR3 loop spans 12 amino acids. Per germline, CDR1 MNHEY and CDR2 SVGEGT. Trimming stripped 5 bases from V and 9 bases from J, with 11 bases between.